Listed here are 14 T cell receptor beta chains from one sample, sequenced in a study of blood T cell repertoires in COVID-19. The protocol was immunoSEQ multiplex PCR, while the TCRdb copy is restricted to in-frame clones and leaves out a portion. The sample contains 200,000 to 300,000 clones, 70% to 90% of which appear only once. Sequences were obtained from peripheral blood. The receptor set was obtained from a man younger than 30 with active or convalescent COVID-19.

The rearrangement joins TRBV11-3 to TRBJ1-1, with 9 bases matching TRBD1. The germline CDR1 and CDR2 sequences are SGHNT and YENEEA. The CDR3 contains 15 residues. The trim removed 4 bases at V and 1 base at J, leaving 4 bases unmatched. CDR3 region: CASSSAGQGNTEAFF. The DNA of the CDR3 is TGTGCCAGCAGCTCTGCGGGACAGGGGAACACTGAAGCTTTCTTT.

In this sample, this clone turned up a few times. The chain employs TRBV4-3 and TRBJ2-2; no definite D call. There are 15 residues in the CDR3. Trimming took off 2 bases at V and 3 bases at J, with 10 bases between the two ends. Germline-derived CDR1 and CDR2 are LGHNA and YSLEER. The CDR3 reads CASSQRRQYTGELFF. CDR3 coding DNA: TGCGCCAGCAGCCAAAGGCGGCAGTACACCGGGGAGCTGTTTTTT.

The rearrangement joins TRBV30 to TRBJ1-2; 7 bases agree with TRBD1. Germline lookup yields CDR1 GTSNPN and CDR2 SVGIG (reference sequence). After removal of 2 bases from V and 2 bases from J, the junction contained 2 bases not matched to a gene. This CDR3 spans 13 amino acids. In DNA form, the CDR3 reads TGTGCCTGGAGTTTGACAGGGAACTATGGCTACACCTTC. Protein sequence: CAWSLTGNYGYTF.

The chain carries TRBV6-6 and TRBJ1-5; maybe TRBD1 (6 bases). Germline values: CDR1 MNHNY, CDR2 SVGAGI (reference sequence). This CDR3 has 15 residues. V was trimmed by 5 bases and J by 3 bases, leaving 14 bases between them. CDR3 sequence: CASSKQGEHNQPQHF. The CDR3 DNA sequence: TGTGCCAGCAGTAAACAGGGAGAACACAATCAGCCCCAGCATTTT.

The chain is built from TRBV9 and TRBJ2-1, with TRBD2 matching 9 bases. CDR3 length: 15 residues. V trimming: 0 bases; J trimming: 5 bases; junction bases outside the gene matches: 3. CDR1 and CDR2 from the germline V gene are SGDLS and YYNGEE. The CDR3 DNA is TGTGCCAGCAGCGTAGAATCTAGCGGGGACAATGAGCAGTTCTTC. It is translated as CASSVESSGDNEQFF.

The rearrangement links TRBV28 to TRBJ1-6; D possibly corresponds to TRBD1 (5 bases). Germline loops: CDR1 MDHEN, CDR2 SYDVKM. CDR3 length: 17 amino acids. V shed 5 bases and J shed 0 bases, with 14 bases lying between them. The CDR3 region is CASSVRQRSSYNSPLHF. The CDR3 DNA is TGTGCCAGCAGTGTACGACAGAGGAGCTCCTATAATTCACCCCTCCACTTT.

This chain joins TRBV7-9 and TRBJ1-4, with D perhaps matching TRBD1 (6 bases). The CDR3 totals 16 residues. Germline V gives CDR1 SEHNR, CDR2 FQNEAQ (reference sequence). V was pared by 4 bases and J by 5 bases, with 17 bases between. The CDR3 region has the DNA TGTGCCAGCAGCTCCTCCTCGGGACAAGGAAATGAAAAACTGTTTTTT. As protein: CASSSSSGQGNEKLFF. Full variable domain (remainder filled in from reference TRBV7-9 and TRBJ1-4): DTGVSQNPRHKITKRGQNVTFRCDPISEHNRLYWYRQTLGQGPEFLTYFQNEAQLEKSRLLSDRFSAERPKGSFSTLEIQRTEQGDSAMYLCASSSSSGQGNEKLFFGSGTQLSVL.

The chain uses TRBV30 and TRBJ2-1; 7 bases align to TRBD2. Unmatched junction bases numbered 4, after V lost 5 bases and J lost 0 bases. The CDR3 consists of 14 residues. Germline V gene data show CDR1 as GTSNPN and CDR2 as SVGIG (reference sequence). The CDR3 DNA sequence: TGTGCCTGGGGAGCGGGGAGCTCCTACAATGAGCAGTTCTTC. Translated: CAWGAGSSYNEQFF.

The gene calls are TRBV7-9 and TRBJ2-1, with 7 bases lining up with TRBD2. V was clipped by 5 bases and J by 14 bases; unmatched bases: 6. CDR1 and CDR2 (germline): SEHNR, FQNEAQ (reference sequence). This CDR3 is built from 11 residues. The DNA for the CDR3 is TGTGCCAGCAGCGGCGGGGGTATTAAGTTCTTC. It yields the protein CASSGGGIKFF.

The chain carries TRBV2 and TRBJ2-1; a possible D gene is TRBD2 (6 bases). The germline V gene has CDR1 SNHLY and CDR2 FYNNEI. The length of the CDR3 is 14 residues. Trimming shortened V by 3 bases and J by 7 bases, and 13 bases separated the two germline ends. CDR3 DNA: TGTGCCAGCAGTGAGCAAAGGGGAGGAAATGAGCAGTTCTTC. Its translation: CASSEQRGGNEQFF.

This clone was seen a single time. The chain links TRBV16 to TRBJ1-6, with 8 bases lining up with TRBD1. This CDR3 contains 15 residues. CDR1 is KGHSY, CDR2 FQNENV, per germline. The junction had 2 bases not matched to a gene; V was cut back by 0 bases and J by 7 bases. The CDR3 sequence is CASSQSRDRNSPLHF. DNA of the CDR3: TGTGCCAGCAGCCAATCGCGGGACAGGAATTCACCCCTCCACTTT.

The chain combines TRBV10-3 with TRBJ1-4; possibly TRBD1 for D (5 bases). Germline CDR1 ENHRY, CDR2 SYGVKD. V lost 7 bases and J 4 bases, leaving 10 bases between the germline ends. The CDR3 has 13 residues. CDR3 bases: TGTGCCATCACGGGGGAACTTAATGAAAAACTGTTTTTT. Translating it yields CAITGELNEKLFF.

This clone appeared once. The chain recombines TRBV27 with TRBJ2-7; D is possibly TRBD2 (6 bases). The CDR3 has 15 amino acids. Looked up from germline, CDR1 is MNHEY and CDR2 is SMNVEV (reference sequence). Trimming removed 2 bases from V and 1 base from J, with 12 bases in between. As DNA, the CDR3 is TGTGCCAGCAGTTTAGGCGGGGTTTGGTCCTACGAGCAGTACTTC. Its translation is CASSLGGVWSYEQYF.

The rearrangement uses TRBV29-1 and TRBJ1-1, with unresolved D. The CDR3 extends over 12 amino acids. Per the germline V gene, CDR1 is SQVTM and CDR2 is ANQGSEA. V dropped 4 bases and J dropped 5 bases, with 11 bases sitting between them. The CDR3 bases are TGCAGCGTTGGCGGGGTTTCAACTGAAGCTTTCTTT. Residues: CSVGGVSTEAFF.